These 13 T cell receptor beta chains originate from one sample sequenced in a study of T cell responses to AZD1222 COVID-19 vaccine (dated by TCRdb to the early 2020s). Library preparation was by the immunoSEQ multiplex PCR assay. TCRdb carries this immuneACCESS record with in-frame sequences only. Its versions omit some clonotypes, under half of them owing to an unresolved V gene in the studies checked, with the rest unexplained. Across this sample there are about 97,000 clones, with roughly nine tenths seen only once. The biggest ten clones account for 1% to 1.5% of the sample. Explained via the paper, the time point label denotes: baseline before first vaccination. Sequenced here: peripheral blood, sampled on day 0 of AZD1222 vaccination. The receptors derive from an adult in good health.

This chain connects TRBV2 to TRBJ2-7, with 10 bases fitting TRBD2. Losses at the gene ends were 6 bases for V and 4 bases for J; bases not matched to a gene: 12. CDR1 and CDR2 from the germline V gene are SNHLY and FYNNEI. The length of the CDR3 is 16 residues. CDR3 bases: TGTGCCAGCAGGGGATATACGGGACTAGCGAGTTACGAGCAGTACTTC. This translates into CASRGYTGLASYEQYF.

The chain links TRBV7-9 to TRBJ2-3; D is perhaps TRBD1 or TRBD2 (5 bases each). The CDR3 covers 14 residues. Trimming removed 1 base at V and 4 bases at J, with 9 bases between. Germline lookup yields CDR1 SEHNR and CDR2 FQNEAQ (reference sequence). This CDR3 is CASSLGGIADTQYF. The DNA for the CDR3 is TGTGCCAGCAGCTTAGGGGGGATTGCAGATACGCAGTATTTT.

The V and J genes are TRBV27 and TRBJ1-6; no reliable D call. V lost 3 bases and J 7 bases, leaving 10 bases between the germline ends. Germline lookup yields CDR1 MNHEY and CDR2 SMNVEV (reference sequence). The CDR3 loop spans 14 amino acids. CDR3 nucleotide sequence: TGTGCCAGCAGTTTTTCCAGCCCAAATTCACCCCTCCACTTT. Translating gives CASSFSSPNSPLHF.

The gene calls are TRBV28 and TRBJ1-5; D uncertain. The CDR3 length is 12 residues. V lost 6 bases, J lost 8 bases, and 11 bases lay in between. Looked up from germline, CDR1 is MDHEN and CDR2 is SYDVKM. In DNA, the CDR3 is TGTGCCAGCAGCCCAGCGCGGGAGCCCCAGCATTTT. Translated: CASSPAREPQHF.

The CDR3 region has the DNA TGTGCCAGCAGCCAAGTCCGGACTTACCCGGGAGATGAAAAACTGTTTTTT. Amino acids: CASSQVRTYPGDEKLFF. The rearrangement uses TRBV28 and TRBJ1-4; no clear D gene. V shed 6 bases and J shed 6 bases, with 23 bases lying between them. The CDR3 is 17 residues long. The germline gives CDR1 MDHEN, CDR2 SYDVKM.

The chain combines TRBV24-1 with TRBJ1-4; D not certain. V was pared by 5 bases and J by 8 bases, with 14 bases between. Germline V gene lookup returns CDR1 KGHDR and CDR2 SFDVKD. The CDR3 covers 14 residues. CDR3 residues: CATSGSRDPEKLFF. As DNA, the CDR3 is TGTGCCACCAGTGGTTCTCGTGATCCGGAAAAACTGTTTTTT.

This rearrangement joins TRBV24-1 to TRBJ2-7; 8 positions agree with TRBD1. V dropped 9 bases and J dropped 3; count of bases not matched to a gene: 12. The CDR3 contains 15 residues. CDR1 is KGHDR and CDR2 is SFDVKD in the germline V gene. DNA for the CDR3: TGTGCCACCTTCGTCGTTAAAGGGACAGGCTACGAGCAGTACTTC. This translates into CATFVVKGTGYEQYF.

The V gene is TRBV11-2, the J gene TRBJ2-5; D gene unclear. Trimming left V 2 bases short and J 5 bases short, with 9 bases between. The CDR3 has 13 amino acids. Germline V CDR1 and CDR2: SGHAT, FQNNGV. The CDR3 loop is CASSLRDLETQYF. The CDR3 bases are TGTGCCAGCAGCTTAAGGGATCTTGAGACCCAGTACTTC.

Written as DNA, the CDR3 is TGTGCCAGTAGTATAGCACAGGGGGCGGGCGAGCAGTACTTC. Residues: CASSIAQGAGEQYF. This chain uses TRBV19 with TRBJ2-7; TRBD1 aligns across 9 bases. The trim removed 1 base at V and 6 bases at J, leaving 4 bases unmatched. The germline V gene has CDR1 LNHDA and CDR2 SQIVND (reference sequence). The CDR3 contains 14 residues.

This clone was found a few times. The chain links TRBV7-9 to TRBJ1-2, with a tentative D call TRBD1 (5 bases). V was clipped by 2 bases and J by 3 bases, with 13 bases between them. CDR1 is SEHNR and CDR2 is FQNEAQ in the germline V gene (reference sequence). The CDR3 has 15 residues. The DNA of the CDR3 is TGTGCCAGCAGCTTATCCGGGACGGCATACTATGGCTACACCTTC. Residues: CASSLSGTAYYGYTF. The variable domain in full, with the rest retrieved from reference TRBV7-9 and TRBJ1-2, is DTGVSQNPRHKITKRGQNVTFRCDPISEHNRLYWYRQTLGQGPEFLTYFQNEAQLEKSRLLSDRFSAERPKGSFSTLEIQRTEQGDSAMYLCASSLSGTAYYGYTFGSGTRLTVV.

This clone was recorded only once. This chain's CDR3 is CASSSSGRVWGYGYTF. CDR3 in DNA: TGTGCCAGCAGCTCCTCCGGACGAGTGTGGGGGTATGGCTACACCTTC. This chain connects TRBV5-8 to TRBJ1-2; D might be TRBD1 (5 bases). This CDR3 has 16 amino acids. The V end lost 3 bases, the J end lost 5 bases, and 20 bases lay between the germline ends. The germline CDR1 and CDR2 sequences are SGHTS and YDEGEE.

This chain's CDR3 is CASSWGWDEKLFF. As DNA, the CDR3 is TGTGCCTCCTCATGGGGGTGGGATGAAAAACTGTTTTTT. The V call is TRBV19, the J call TRBJ1-4; D is possibly TRBD1 (5 bases). The V end was cut by 11 bases, the J end by 6 bases, with 16 bases between. The germline gives CDR1 LNHDA, CDR2 SQIVND (reference sequence). This CDR3 comprises 13 residues.

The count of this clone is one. CDR3 nucleotide sequence: TGTGCCAGCAGCTTAGGCAGCGGGGGTGCCTACGAGCAGTACTTC. Amino acids: CASSLGSGGAYEQYF. The chain carries TRBV13 and TRBJ2-7; TRBD2 matches 8 bases. Germline-derived CDR1 and CDR2 are PRHDT and FYEKMQ (reference sequence). CDR3 size: 15 residues. V shed 0 bases and J 2 bases; nucleotides not matched to a gene: 3.